The 26 T cell receptor beta chains below all came from one sample that was sequenced in a study of T cell responses to AZD1222 COVID-19 vaccine. Clones were sequenced by immunoSEQ multiplex PCR, and TCRdb holds only the in-frame ones, with some missing. This table has approximately 65,000 clones, roughly three quarters appearing once. The sample in question was peripheral blood, obtained on day 0 of AZD1222 vaccination. These receptors originate from an adult in good health.

The chain joins TRBV30 to TRBJ1-6, with D unresolved. Germline assignment: CDR1 GTSNPN and CDR2 SVGIG (reference sequence). V shed 3 bases and J shed 0 bases, with 3 bases lying between them. The CDR3 runs 13 residues. This CDR3 is CAWRDSYNSPLHF. CDR3 in DNA: TGTGCCTGGAGGGACTCCTATAATTCACCCCTCCACTTT.

This sequence joins TRBV5-1 and TRBJ2-3; D uncertain. CDR3 length: 15 residues. Trimming pared 0 bases from V and 0 bases from J, leaving 8 bases between. From germline, CDR1 is SGHRS and CDR2 YFSETQ. The chain's CDR3 is CASSLDSHSTDTQYF. The CDR3 DNA reads TGCGCCAGCAGCTTGGATAGCCACAGCACAGATACGCAGTATTTT.

The chain recombines TRBV19 with TRBJ1-6; TRBD1 matches at 8 bases. The length of the CDR3 is 15 residues. Looked up from germline, CDR1 is LNHDA and CDR2 is SQIVND (reference sequence). V lost 4 bases, J lost 8 bases, and 7 bases stayed unmatched. The CDR3 DNA follows: TGTGCCAGTAGTACGAAACAGGGGGGATATTCACCCCTCCACTTT. Protein: CASSTKQGGYSPLHF.

The chain has TRBV18 and TRBJ1-2, with 8 bases identical to TRBD1. The CDR3 length is 14 residues. Germline CDR1 KGHSH, CDR2 LQKENI. The J segment lost 2 bases and the V segment lost 3 bases, leaving 2 bases of the junction unmatched. DNA of the CDR3: TGTGCCAGCTCACCGGACAGGGAAAACTATGGCTACACCTTC. It specifies CASSPDRENYGYTF.

This clone was seen only a few times. The V gene is TRBV4-1, the J gene TRBJ2-1; D is unresolved. V gave up 0 bases and J gave up 0 bases, with 6 bases separating them. The germline CDR1 and CDR2 sequences are MGHRA and YSYEKL. There are 15 residues in the CDR3. The CDR3 loop reads CASSQEESSYNEQFF. The CDR3 DNA is TGCGCCAGCAGCCAAGAAGAAAGCTCCTACAATGAGCAGTTCTTC.

The CDR3 is CASRAGQGRTDTQYF. The CDR3 DNA reads TGTGCCAGCAGGGCCGGACAGGGGAGAACAGATACGCAGTATTTT. V usage is TRBV5-6 and J usage is TRBJ2-3; 9 bases fit TRBD1. Trimming at V came to 5 bases and at J to 3 bases, leaving 7 bases not matched to a gene. CDR1 SGHDT and CDR2 YYEEEE come from the germline V gene. The CDR3 sequence is 15 residues long. Full variable domain (remainder filled in from reference TRBV5-6 and TRBJ2-3): DAGVTQSPTHLIKTRGQQVTLRCSPKSGHDTVSWYQQALGQGPQFIFQYYEEEERQRGNFPDRFSGHQFPNYSSELNVNALLLGDSALYLCASRAGQGRTDTQYFGPGTRLTVL.

This clone was recorded many times. The CDR3 loop reads CASGLPGVGTEAFF. The CDR3 nucleotides are TGTGCCAGCGGCCTCCCGGGGGTGGGCACTGAAGCTTTCTTT. The chain employs TRBV6-2 or TRBV6-3 and TRBJ1-1; D might be TRBD1 (5 bases). Trimming removed 8 bases from V and 4 bases from J, with 17 bases in between. The germline gives CDR1 MNHEY, CDR2 SVGEGT. CDR3 length equals 14 residues.

The genes are TRBV5-6 and TRBJ1-1; no firm D call. Trimming stripped 0 bases from V and 2 bases from J, with 8 bases between. The CDR3 is 14 residues long. Germline values: CDR1 SGHDT, CDR2 YYEEEE. The CDR3 DNA reads TGTGCCAGCAGCTTGGGAACGGCTAACACTGAAGCTTTCTTT. Translation: CASSLGTANTEAFF.

V and J are TRBV6-1 and TRBJ1-5; a possible D gene is TRBD1 (6 bases). CDR1 and CDR2 from the germline V gene are MNHNS and SASEGT. V shed 3 bases and J shed 7 bases, with 22 bases lying between them. This CDR3 spans 17 amino acids. In DNA form, the CDR3 reads TGTGCCAGCAGTGACTTTTCTCCAGGTCCTAGGGGGCAGCCCCAGCATTTT. Its protein product is CASSDFSPGPRGQPQHF.

The V call is TRBV28, the J call TRBJ2-1; D might be TRBD2 (5 bases). Germline lookup yields CDR1 MDHEN and CDR2 SYDVKM. The CDR3 is 15 amino acids. Trimming pared 5 bases from V and 7 bases from J, leaving 18 bases between. For the CDR3, the DNA is TGTGCCAGCAGTCCCCCCCGGGGTCAAACAAATGAGCAGTTCTTC. Protein: CASSPPRGQTNEQFF.

The chain links TRBV4-2 to TRBJ2-1; 13 bases line up with TRBD2. The germline CDR1 and CDR2 sequences are LGHNA and YNFKEQ. CDR3 length: 18 amino acids. V shed 1 base and J 6 bases; nucleotides not matched to a gene: 9. The CDR3, as DNA: TGTGCCAGCAGCCAAGGAACTAGCGGGGGGGCGCGACGCAATGAGCAGTTCTTC. Translated: CASSQGTSGGARRNEQFF.

The chain uses TRBV29-1 and TRBJ2-1; D is possibly TRBD1 (5 bases). Germline loops: CDR1 SQVTM, CDR2 ANQGSEA. V lost 6 bases, J lost 0 bases, and 12 bases lay in between. The CDR3 spans 14 residues. Written as DNA, the CDR3 is TGCAGCGTGATTACAGGTAGCTCCTACAATGAGCAGTTCTTC. Its translation: CSVITGSSYNEQFF.

The CDR3 spells CASSEWASGNEQFF. The CDR3 bases are TGCGCCAGCAGTGAGTGGGCTAGCGGCAATGAGCAGTTCTTC. The V gene is TRBV10-1, the J gene TRBJ2-1; 7 bases map to TRBD2. V lost 1 base to trimming and J lost 6 bases; unmatched junction nucleotides: 3. The germline V gene has CDR1 WNHNN and CDR2 SYGVQD (reference sequence). The CDR3 runs 14 residues.

The chain joins TRBV7-9 to TRBJ2-7; D is possibly TRBD2 (5 bases). The CDR3 sequence is 13 residues long. The V gene's germline CDR1 is SEHNR and CDR2 FQNEAQ (reference sequence). The V gene lost 1 base and the J gene lost 5 bases, with 9 bases spanning the gap. The chain's CDR3 is CASSLGPGNEQYF. The CDR3 DNA reads as TGTGCCAGCAGCTTAGGACCGGGGAACGAGCAGTACTTC.

This clone came up many times. This chain connects TRBV10-3 to TRBJ2-7; D gene unclear. Germline V gene lookup returns CDR1 ENHRY and CDR2 SYGVKD. This CDR3 is built from 14 residues. V lost 7 bases and J lost 3, with 16 bases in between. The CDR3 reads CAITAEGWGYEQYF. CDR3 bases: TGTGCCATCACGGCGGAAGGATGGGGCTACGAGCAGTACTTC.

The chain uses TRBV6-6 and TRBJ1-1; TRBD1 matches 7 bases. The CDR3 has 14 amino acids. V shed 6 bases, J shed 4 bases, and the junction held 8 bases outside the gene matches. Germline CDR1 is MNHNY and CDR2 is SVGAGI (reference sequence). The CDR3 protein is CASRSQGESTEAFF. The CDR3 DNA sequence: TGTGCCAGCAGGTCGCAGGGGGAAAGCACTGAAGCTTTCTTT.

The chain recombines TRBV5-1 with TRBJ2-7; 8 bases align to TRBD1. Germline-derived CDR1 and CDR2 are SGHRS and YFSETQ. This CDR3 comprises 15 residues. J was trimmed by 2 bases and V by 0 bases; bases with no gene match: 4. The DNA of the CDR3 is TGCGCCAGCAGCTTGGCCGGGACAGGTACCTACGAGCAGTACTTC. Its protein is CASSLAGTGTYEQYF.

This clone appeared a single time. The chain recombines TRBV12-3 or TRBV12-4 with TRBJ1-1; D unclear. The CDR3 contains 13 residues. The V end lost 1 base, the J end lost 10 bases, and 13 bases lay between the germline ends. The CDR3 loop is CASSLVGVGGAFF. For the CDR3, the DNA is TGTGCCAGCAGTTTAGTTGGCGTCGGTGGAGCTTTCTTT.

The chain recombines TRBV11-2 with TRBJ2-4; D remains ambiguous. This CDR3 region has 14 residues. Germline CDR1 reads SGHAT; CDR2 reads FQNNGV. With 4 bases removed from V and 0 bases from J, the gap between germline ends came to 7 bases. The CDR3 sequence: CASSSRLAKNIQYF. The DNA for the CDR3 is TGTGCCAGCAGCTCACGACTAGCCAAAAACATTCAGTACTTC.

This clone was recorded a few times. V gene TRBV27 combines with J gene TRBJ2-7; 11 bases are shared with TRBD1. The CDR3 runs 13 residues. CDR1 is MNHEY and CDR2 is SMNVEV in the germline V gene (reference sequence). The ends lost 6 bases at V and 3 bases at J; junction bases unmatched: 1. The CDR3 nucleotides are TGTGCCAGCAGCGGGACAGGGGGCTACGAGCAGTACTTC. It specifies CASSGTGGYEQYF.

The chain uses TRBV27 and TRBJ2-2; D is ambiguous. V was trimmed by 3 bases and J by 7 bases, leaving 9 bases between them. The CDR3 extends over 13 amino acids. Germline-derived CDR1 and CDR2 are MNHEY and SMNVEV (reference sequence). In nucleotides, the CDR3 is TGTGCCAGCAGTTTGGGGAAAGGCGGGGAGCTGTTTTTT. Amino acids: CASSLGKGGELFF.

The chain carries TRBV11-2 and TRBJ1-1; 8 nucleotides agree with TRBD1. Germline V gene sequence: CDR1 SGHAT, CDR2 FQNNGV. This CDR3 has 15 residues. V dropped 5 bases and J dropped 0; count of bases not matched to a gene: 5. Written as DNA, the CDR3 is TGTGCCAGCAGCAAGCAGGGGGCTATGAACACTGAAGCTTTCTTT. Amino acids: CASSKQGAMNTEAFF.

The V gene is TRBV21-1, the J gene TRBJ2-1; no check of the table's D call, TRBD2, against the DNA was made. TRBV21-1 is a documented pseudogene. CDR3 length: 12 residues. The CDR3 DNA reads TGTGCCAGCAGCCCCAGACGGAGGGAGCAGTTCTTC. It encodes CASSPRRREQFF.

This clone was detected only a few times. This chain joins TRBV3-1 (or the pseudogene TRBV3-2) and TRBJ1-1; D perhaps matches TRBD1 (5 bases). Germline-derived CDR1 and CDR2 are LGHDT and YNNKEL (reference sequence). V was trimmed by 8 bases and J by 1 base, leaving 11 bases between them. This CDR3 comprises 13 residues. The CDR3 protein is CASRPGANTEAFF. CDR3 in DNA: TGTGCCAGCCGTCCCGGGGCGAACACTGAAGCTTTCTTT.

The CDR3 nucleotides read TGTGCCACCTCGGACAGGAAAATTTATAATTCACCCCTCCACTTT. It encodes CATSDRKIYNSPLHF. The chain uses TRBV19 and TRBJ1-6, with TRBD1 matching over 7 bases. The germline gives CDR1 LNHDA, CDR2 SQIVND (reference sequence). The CDR3 has 15 residues. V lost 10 bases and J lost 4; bases outside the gene matches: 10.

This clone was observed a few times. V gene TRBV5-1 combines with J gene TRBJ2-7; 12 nucleotides align to TRBD2. The V gene's germline CDR1 is SGHRS and CDR2 YFSETQ. Trimming at V came to 0 bases and at J to 5 bases, leaving 3 bases not matched to a gene. The CDR3 sequence is 15 residues long. The CDR3 nucleotides read TGCGCCAGCAGCTTGGGGTGGACTAGCGGGAACGAGCAGTACTTC. Translated, it gives CASSLGWTSGNEQYF.